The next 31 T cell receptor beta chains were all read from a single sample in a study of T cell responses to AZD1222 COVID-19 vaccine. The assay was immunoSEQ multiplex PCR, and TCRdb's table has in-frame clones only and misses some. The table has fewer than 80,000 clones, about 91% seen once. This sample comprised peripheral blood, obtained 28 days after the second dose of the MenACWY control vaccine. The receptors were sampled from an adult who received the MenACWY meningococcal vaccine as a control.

The CDR3 DNA is TGTGCCAGCTCACCGACAGGGGGCGAAAATGAGCAGTTCTTC. Encoded protein: CASSPTGGENEQFF. V is TRBV18 and J is TRBJ2-1, with 10 bases that match TRBD1. J lost 7 bases, V lost 3 bases, and 3 bases had no gene match. CDR1 is KGHSH, CDR2 LQKENI, per germline. This CDR3 contains 14 residues.

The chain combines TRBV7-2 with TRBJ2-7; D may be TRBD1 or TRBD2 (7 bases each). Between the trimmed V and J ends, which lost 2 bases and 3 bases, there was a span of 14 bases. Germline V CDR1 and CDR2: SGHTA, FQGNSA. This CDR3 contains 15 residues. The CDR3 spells CASSLRQGGDYEQYF. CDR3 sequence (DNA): TGTGCCAGCAGCTTACGGCAGGGGGGGGACTACGAGCAGTACTTC.

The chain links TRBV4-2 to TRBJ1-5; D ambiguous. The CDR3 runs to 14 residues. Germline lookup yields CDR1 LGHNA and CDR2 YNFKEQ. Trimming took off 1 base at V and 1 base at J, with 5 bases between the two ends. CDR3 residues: CASSQVGSNQPQHF. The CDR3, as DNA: TGTGCCAGCAGCCAAGTTGGAAGCAATCAGCCCCAGCATTTT.

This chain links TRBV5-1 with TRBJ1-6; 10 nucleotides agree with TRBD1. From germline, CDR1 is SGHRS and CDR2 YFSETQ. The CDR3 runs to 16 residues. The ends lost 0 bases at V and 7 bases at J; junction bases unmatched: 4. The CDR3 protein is CASSLGAGQGNSPLHF. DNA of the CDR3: TGCGCCAGCAGCTTGGGTGCGGGACAGGGGAATTCACCCCTCCACTTT. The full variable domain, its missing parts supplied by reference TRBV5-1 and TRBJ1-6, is KAGVTQTPRYLIKTRGQQVTLSCSPISGHRSVSWYQQTPGQGLQFLFEYFSETQRNKGNFPGRFSGRQFSNSRSEMNVSTLELGDSALYLCASSLGAGQGNSPLHFGNGTRLTVT.

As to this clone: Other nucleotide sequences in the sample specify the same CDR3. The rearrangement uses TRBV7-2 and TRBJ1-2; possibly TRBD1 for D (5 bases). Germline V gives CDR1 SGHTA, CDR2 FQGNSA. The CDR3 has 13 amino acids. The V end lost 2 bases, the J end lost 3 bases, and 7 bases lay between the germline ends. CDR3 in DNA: TGTGCCAGCAGCTTACGGGGGGACTATGGCTACACCTTC. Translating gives CASSLRGDYGYTF.

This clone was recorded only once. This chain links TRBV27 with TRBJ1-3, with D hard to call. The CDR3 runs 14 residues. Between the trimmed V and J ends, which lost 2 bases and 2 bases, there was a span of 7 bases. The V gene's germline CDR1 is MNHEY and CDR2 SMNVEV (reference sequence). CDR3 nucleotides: TGTGCCAGCAGTTTAGTGCCACCTGGAAACACCATATATTTT. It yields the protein CASSLVPPGNTIYF.

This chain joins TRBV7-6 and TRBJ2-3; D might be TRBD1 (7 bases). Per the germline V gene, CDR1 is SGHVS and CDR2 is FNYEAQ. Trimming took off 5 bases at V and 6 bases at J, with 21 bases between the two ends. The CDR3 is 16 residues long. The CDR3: CASSAGQSYKSDTQYF. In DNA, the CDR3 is TGTGCCAGCAGCGCGGGACAGAGCTATAAGTCGGATACGCAGTATTTT.

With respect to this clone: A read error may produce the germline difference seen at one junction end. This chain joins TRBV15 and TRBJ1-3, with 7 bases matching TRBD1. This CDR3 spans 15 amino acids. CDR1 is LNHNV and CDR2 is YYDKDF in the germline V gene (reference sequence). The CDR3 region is CATSRDQGAGNTIYF. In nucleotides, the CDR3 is TGTGCCACCAGCCGAGACCAGGGGGCTGGAAACACCATATATTTT. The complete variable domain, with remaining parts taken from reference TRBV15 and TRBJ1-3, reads DAMVIQNPRYQVTQFGKPVTLSCSQTLNHNVMYWYQQKSSQAPKLLFHYYDKDFNNEADTPDNFQSRRPNTSFCFLDIRSPGLGDTAMYLCATSRDQGAGNTIYFGEGSWLTVV.

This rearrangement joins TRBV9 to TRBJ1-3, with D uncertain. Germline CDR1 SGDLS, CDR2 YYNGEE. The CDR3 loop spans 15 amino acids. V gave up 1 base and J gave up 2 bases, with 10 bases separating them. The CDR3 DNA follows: TGTGCCAGCAGCGTAAAAGGGCCTCCTGGAAACACCATATATTTT. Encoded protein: CASSVKGPPGNTIYF.

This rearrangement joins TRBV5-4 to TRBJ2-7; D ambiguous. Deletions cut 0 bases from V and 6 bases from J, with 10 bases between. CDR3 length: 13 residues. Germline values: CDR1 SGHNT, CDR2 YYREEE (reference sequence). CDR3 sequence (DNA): TGTGCCAGCAGCTTGGCATACGCTGTCGAGCAGTACTTC. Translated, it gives CASSLAYAVEQYF.

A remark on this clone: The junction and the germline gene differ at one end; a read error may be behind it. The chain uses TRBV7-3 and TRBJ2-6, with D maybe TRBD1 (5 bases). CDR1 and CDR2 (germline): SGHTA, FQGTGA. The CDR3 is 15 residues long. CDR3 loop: CASSLTGSGANVLTF. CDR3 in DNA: TGTGCCAGCAGCCTAACAGGTTCTGGGGCCAACGTCCTGACTTTC.

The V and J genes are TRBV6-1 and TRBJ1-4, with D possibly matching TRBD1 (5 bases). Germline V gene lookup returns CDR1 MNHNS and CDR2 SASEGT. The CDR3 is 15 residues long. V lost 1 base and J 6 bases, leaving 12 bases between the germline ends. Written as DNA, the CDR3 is TGTGCCAGCAGTGAAGGACCCCAGGGTTATGAAAAACTGTTTTTT. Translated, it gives CASSEGPQGYEKLFF.

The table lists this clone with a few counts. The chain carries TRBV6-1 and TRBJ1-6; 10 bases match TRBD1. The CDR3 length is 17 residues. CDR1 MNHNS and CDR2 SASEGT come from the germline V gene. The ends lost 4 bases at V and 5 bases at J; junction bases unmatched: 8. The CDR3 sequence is CASSAGQGPSNNSPLHF. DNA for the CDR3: TGTGCCAGCAGTGCGGGACAGGGGCCGAGTAATAATTCACCCCTCCACTTT.

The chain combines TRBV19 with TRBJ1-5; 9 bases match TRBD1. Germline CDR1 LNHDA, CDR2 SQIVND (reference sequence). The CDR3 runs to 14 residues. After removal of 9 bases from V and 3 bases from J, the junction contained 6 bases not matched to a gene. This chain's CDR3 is CASDRGADNQPQHF. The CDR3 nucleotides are TGTGCCAGCGACAGGGGGGCTGACAATCAGCCCCAGCATTTT.

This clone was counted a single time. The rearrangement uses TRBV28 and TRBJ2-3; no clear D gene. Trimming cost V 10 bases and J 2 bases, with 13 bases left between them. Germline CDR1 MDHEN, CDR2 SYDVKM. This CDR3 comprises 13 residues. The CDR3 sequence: CATQSRITDTQYF. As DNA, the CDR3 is TGTGCCACACAATCCAGGATCACAGATACGCAGTATTTT.

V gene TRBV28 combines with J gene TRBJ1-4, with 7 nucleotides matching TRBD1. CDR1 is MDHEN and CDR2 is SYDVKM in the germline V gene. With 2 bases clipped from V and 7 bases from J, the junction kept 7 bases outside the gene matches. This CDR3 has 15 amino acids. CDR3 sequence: CASSLREQGSEKLFF. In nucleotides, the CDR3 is TGTGCCAGCAGTTTAAGGGAACAGGGGAGTGAAAAACTGTTTTTT.

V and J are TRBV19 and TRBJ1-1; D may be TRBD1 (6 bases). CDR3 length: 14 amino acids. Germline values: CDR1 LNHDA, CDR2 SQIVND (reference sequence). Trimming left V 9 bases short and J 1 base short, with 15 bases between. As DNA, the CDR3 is TGTGCCAGCCGACAGGCCGACGAGAACACTGAAGCTTTCTTT. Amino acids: CASRQADENTEAFF.

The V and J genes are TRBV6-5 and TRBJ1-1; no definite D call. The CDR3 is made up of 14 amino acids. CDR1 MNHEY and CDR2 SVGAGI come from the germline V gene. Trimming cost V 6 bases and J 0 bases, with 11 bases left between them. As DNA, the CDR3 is TGTGCCAGCAGCGAGCGGGGATTGAACACTGAAGCTTTCTTT. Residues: CASSERGLNTEAFF.

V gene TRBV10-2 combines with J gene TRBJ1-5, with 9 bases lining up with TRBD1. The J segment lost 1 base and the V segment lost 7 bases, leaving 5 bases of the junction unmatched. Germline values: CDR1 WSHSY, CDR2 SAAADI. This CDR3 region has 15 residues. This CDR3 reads CASTRDRVSNQPQHF. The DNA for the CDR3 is TGCGCCAGCACCCGGGACAGGGTAAGCAATCAGCCCCAGCATTTT.

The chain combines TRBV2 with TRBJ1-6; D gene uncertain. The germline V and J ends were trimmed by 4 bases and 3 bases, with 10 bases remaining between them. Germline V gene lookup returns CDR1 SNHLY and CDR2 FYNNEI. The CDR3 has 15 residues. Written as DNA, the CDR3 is TGTGCCAGCAGTGGAGAGAACGTCTATAATTCACCCCTCCACTTT. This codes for CASSGENVYNSPLHF.

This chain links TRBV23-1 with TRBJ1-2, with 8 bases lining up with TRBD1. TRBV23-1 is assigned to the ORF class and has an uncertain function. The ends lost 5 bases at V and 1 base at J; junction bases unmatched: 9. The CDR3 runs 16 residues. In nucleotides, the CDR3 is TGCGCCAGCAGTAAACGACAGGGGCCAGATAACTATGGCTACACCTTC. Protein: CASSKRQGPDNYGYTF.

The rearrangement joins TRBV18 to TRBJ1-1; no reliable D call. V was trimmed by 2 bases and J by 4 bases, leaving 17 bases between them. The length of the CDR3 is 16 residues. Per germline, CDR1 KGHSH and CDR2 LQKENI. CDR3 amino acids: CASSPTTATVGTEAFF. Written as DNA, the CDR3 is TGTGCCAGCTCACCAACTACAGCGACTGTGGGCACTGAAGCTTTCTTT.

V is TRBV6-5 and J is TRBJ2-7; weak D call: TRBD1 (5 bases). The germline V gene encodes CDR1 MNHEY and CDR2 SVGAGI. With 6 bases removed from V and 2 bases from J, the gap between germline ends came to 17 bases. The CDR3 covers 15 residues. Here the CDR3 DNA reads TGTGCCAGCAGCTCCTCAGGGAAGGGTCCCTACGAGCAGTACTTC. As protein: CASSSSGKGPYEQYF.

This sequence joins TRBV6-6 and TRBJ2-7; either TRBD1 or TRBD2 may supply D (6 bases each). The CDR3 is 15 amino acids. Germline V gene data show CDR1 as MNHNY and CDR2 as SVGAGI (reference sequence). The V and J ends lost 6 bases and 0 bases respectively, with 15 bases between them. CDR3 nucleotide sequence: TGTGCCAGCAGACAAGGGGGGACCACCTCCTACGAGCAGTACTTC. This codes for CASRQGGTTSYEQYF.

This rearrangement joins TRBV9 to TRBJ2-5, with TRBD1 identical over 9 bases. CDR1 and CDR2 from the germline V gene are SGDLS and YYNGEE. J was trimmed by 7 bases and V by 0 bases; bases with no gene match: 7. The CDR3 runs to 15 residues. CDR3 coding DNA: TGTGCCAGCAGCGTAGGGGACAGGGTTGATGGGACCCAGTACTTC. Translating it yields CASSVGDRVDGTQYF. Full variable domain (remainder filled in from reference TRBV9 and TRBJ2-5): DSGVTQTPKHLITATGQRVTLRCSPRSGDLSVYWYQQSLDQGLQFLIQYYNGEERAKGNILERFSAQQFPDLHSELNLSSLELGDSALYFCASSVGDRVDGTQYFGPGTRLLVL.

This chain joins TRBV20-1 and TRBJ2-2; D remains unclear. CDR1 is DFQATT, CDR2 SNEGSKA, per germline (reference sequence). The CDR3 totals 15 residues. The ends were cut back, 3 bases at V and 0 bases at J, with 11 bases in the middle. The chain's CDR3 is CSASRQAANTGELFF. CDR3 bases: TGCAGTGCTAGTAGGCAGGCTGCGAACACCGGGGAGCTGTTTTTT.

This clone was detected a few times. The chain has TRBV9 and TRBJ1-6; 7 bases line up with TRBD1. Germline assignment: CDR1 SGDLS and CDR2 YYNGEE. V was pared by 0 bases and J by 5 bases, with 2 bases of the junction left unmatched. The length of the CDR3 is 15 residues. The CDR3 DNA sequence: TGTGCCAGCAGCGTAGGAGGGGGCAATAATTCACCCCTCCACTTT. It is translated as CASSVGGGNNSPLHF.

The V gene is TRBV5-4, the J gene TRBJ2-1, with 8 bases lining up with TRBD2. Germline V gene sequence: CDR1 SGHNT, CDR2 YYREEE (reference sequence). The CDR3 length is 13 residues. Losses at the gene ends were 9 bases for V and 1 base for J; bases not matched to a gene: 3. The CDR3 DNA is TGTGCCACTACTAGCGGATCCTACAATGAGCAGTTCTTC. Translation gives CATTSGSYNEQFF.

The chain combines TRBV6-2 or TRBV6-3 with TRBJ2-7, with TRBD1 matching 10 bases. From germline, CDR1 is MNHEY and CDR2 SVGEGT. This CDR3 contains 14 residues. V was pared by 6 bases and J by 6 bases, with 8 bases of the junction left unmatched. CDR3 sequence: CASSRSGQGFEQYF. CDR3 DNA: TGTGCCAGCAGCCGATCGGGACAGGGGTTCGAGCAGTACTTC.

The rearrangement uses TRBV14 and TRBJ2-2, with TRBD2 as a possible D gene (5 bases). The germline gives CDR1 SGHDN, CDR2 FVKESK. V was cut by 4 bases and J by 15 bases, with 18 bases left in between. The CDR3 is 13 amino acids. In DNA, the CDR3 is TGTGCCAGCAGCCTTGCCCTCAGTCGGGGAATGTTTTTT. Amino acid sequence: CASSLALSRGMFF.

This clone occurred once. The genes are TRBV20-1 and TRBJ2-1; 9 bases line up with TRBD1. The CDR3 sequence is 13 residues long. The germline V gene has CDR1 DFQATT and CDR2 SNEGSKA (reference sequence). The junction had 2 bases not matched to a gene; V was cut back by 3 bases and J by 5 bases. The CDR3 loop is CSASWDRDNEQFF. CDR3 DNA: TGCAGTGCTAGTTGGGACAGGGACAATGAGCAGTTCTTC.